Here is one T cell receptor beta chain with its context. Its cognate antigen is unknown. This entry belongs to a study of T cell repertoires in cytomegalovirus infection. Study in general: Public TCR beta signatures were indicative of both CMV infection and a matching HLA type. Study results and caveats: Summed frequency of shared TCR beta families picked out CMV carriers who also had the relevant HLA.

This CDR3 spans 13 amino acids. V trimming: 7 bases; J trimming: 5 bases; junction bases outside the gene matches: 7. Germline V gene sequence: CDR1 MDHEN, CDR2 SYDVKM. One entry per CDR3 protein results from TCRdb running MiXCR on the reads. The sample includes some 700,000 distinct CDR3 sequences, roughly a third of them seen just once. This TCR was sampled from a human donor in good health (CMV status not recorded). Some clones in this sample may be carry-over from other donors' samples. The sample in question was cultured PBMCs, obtained from culture after CMV antigen stimulation. This chain joins TRBV28 and TRBJ2-5, with TRBD1 matching 7 bases. The CDR3 sequence is CASKGAGRETQYF. The CDR3, as DNA: TGTGCCAGCAAGGGGGCCGGACGGGAGACCCAGTACTTC. Full variable domain (rest looked up from reference TRBV28 and TRBJ2-5): DVKVTQSSRYLVKRTGEKVFLECVQDMDHENMFWYRQDPGLGLRLIYFSYDVKMKEKGDIPEGYSVSREKKERFSLILESASTNQTSMYLCASKGAGRETQYFGPGTRLLVL.